This T cell receptor (beta chain) was identified during a study of tumor-infiltrating lymphocytes in primary liver carcinoma. Without any cell sorting, roughly 17-31 mg of bulk tissue yielded co-extracted RNA and DNA. The patients presented with primary liver carcinoma, which was managed through surgical resection. With respect to this clonotype: Its antigen is as yet unknown. At one end the junction does not follow the germline gene, possibly because of a read error.

Whole-study results and caveats: Tumor top-250-clone fraction significantly exceeded that of blood (p = 0.039).

A constant-region primer primed TCR beta cDNA synthesis from about 0.55 ug of total RNA. Three rounds of nested multiplex PCR with slightly modified ARM-PCR produced TCR beta libraries. A C-beta reverse primer was combined with TRBV1-TRBV30 forward primers in the first two PCR rounds, and each round had 10 cycles. Each CDR3 protein is one row after TCRdb ran MiXCR on the multiplex PCR reads. The sample carries roughly 100,000 distinct CDR3 sequences, around 80% recorded once. Per the germline V gene, CDR1 is SGHAT and CDR2 is FQNNGV. This CDR3 has 14 residues. This receptor was identified in a man aged 40-49 years with primary liver carcinoma and hepatitis B virus infection. Sequenced input: liver tumor tissue from sampling region 3. The sample's subset: tumor region T3, left-lateral pole. This sequence joins TRBV11-2 and TRBJ2-7; a possible D gene is TRBD1 (6 bases). The CDR3 loop reads CACSPYRATYEQYF. The DNA of the CDR3 is TGTGCCTGCAGCCCGTACAGGGCGACCTACGAGCAATACTTC.